This record looks at one TCR beta chain sequence and its context. The CDR3 is 15 amino acids. This entry is derived from a study of control samples from healthy donors and cancer patients. TCRdb keeps only in-frame clones here, not all; method: immunoSEQ multiplex PCR. The sample has about 54,000 clones; approximately 95% are singletons. This clonotype was sampled from a woman in her twenties or thirties in good health. The sample was blood. The rearrangement joins TRBV21-1 to TRBJ1-2. TRBV21-1 is a pseudogene locus. This chain's CDR3 is CASSNRHKSLYGYTF. The CDR3 bases are TGTGCCAGCAGCAACCGCCATAAGTCCTTATATGGCTACACCTTC.